This T cell receptor (beta chain) was recorded in a study of identical twins. Study findings and constraints: The more abundant beta clonotypes in cord blood had fewer insertions, and memory repertoires did not show this.

A universal primer site came from template switching; cDNA carried unique molecular identifiers. TCRdb analysed the 5' RACE reads with MiXCR anew, one entry per CDR3 protein. The sample yields 520,000 or so distinct CDR3 sequences, about 20% seen once. This clonotype was seen a handful of times. Its antigen is undetermined. These same records also appear under a second study, on T cells expressing NK-cell markers. As that study records: The study found these clonotypes also leading the CD3+CD56-NKG2C+ fraction in a few donors.

The receptor was isolated from a woman under 30 in good health. Sequencing was performed on CD4+ T cells sorted from blood.

The CDR3 bases are TGCAGTGCTAGGACCGGGACTAGGGTTTACATTCAGTACTTC. It translates to CSARTGTRVYIQYF. The chain is built from TRBV20-1 and TRBJ2-4; 8 nucleotides match TRBD2. This CDR3 contains 14 residues. CDR1 is DFQATT, CDR2 SNEGSKA, per germline (reference sequence). V shed 3 bases and J 8 bases; nucleotides not matched to a gene: 9.